Each of the 10 T cell receptor beta chains below was sequenced from the same sample in a study of T-cell reconstitution after alpha-beta-depleted transplantation in children. Study results and limitations: One year post-transplant, T-cell counts and diversity were largely derived from T cells produced anew.

Their cognate antigens are unknown. Unique molecular identifiers were incorporated when the TCRbeta library was constructed. TCRdb used MiXCR to reprocess the PCR reads, holding one entry per CDR3 protein. The sample shows around 300,000 distinct CDR3 sequences, less than 9.5% of them seen only once. Sequencing was performed on peripheral blood, taken 360 days after TCRalphabeta/CD19-depleted stem cell transplant. These receptors were taken from a female patient between 2 and 15 years old who had a stem cell transplant for Fanconi anemia, so the T cells may come from the graft donor.

A remark on this clonotype: Being one base from a much bigger clone, this may be a read error. The rearrangement links TRBV7-2 to TRBJ2-7; unclear D gene. Trimming shortened V by 5 bases and J by 3 bases, and 11 bases separated the two germline ends. This CDR3 region has 13 residues. The germline V gene has CDR1 SGHTA and CDR2 FQGNSA. The CDR3 is CASSRRTGYEQYF. DNA of the CDR3: TGTGCCAGCAGCCGAAGGACGGGCTACGAGCAGTACTTC.

The sample holds many counts of this clonotype. This chain uses TRBV7-9 with TRBJ2-3, with D possibly TRBD2 on 6 matching bases. Germline assignment: CDR1 SEHNR and CDR2 FQNEAQ (reference sequence). The length of the CDR3 is 13 residues. The V end was cut by 11 bases, the J end by 9 bases, with 21 bases between. The CDR3 DNA follows: TGTGCCTTCGGGAGCGGACGCCGGGGCACGCAGTATTTT. Translation gives CAFGSGRRGTQYF.

In this sample, this clonotype turned up many times. V and J are TRBV9 and TRBJ1-4; possibly TRBD1 for D (6 bases). Germline CDR1 SGDLS, CDR2 YYNGEE. V shed 2 bases and J shed 4 bases, with 15 bases lying between them. The CDR3 spans 16 residues. The CDR3 loop reads CASSVNSRGHNEKLFF. Here the CDR3 DNA reads TGTGCCAGCAGCGTGAACTCCAGGGGTCATAATGAAAAACTGTTTTTT. Full variable domain (rest looked up from reference TRBV9 and TRBJ1-4): DSGVTQTPKHLITATGQRVTLRCSPRSGDLSVYWYQQSLDQGLQFLIQYYNGEERAKGNILERFSAQQFPDLHSELNLSSLELGDSALYFCASSVNSRGHNEKLFFGSGTQLSVL.

This clonotype was seen only a few times. This chain connects TRBV10-3 to TRBJ1-2, with D tentatively TRBD1 (5 bases). Germline values: CDR1 ENHRY, CDR2 SYGVKD. This CDR3 region has 15 residues. Trimming shortened V by 1 base and J by 6 bases, and 15 bases separated the two germline ends. This chain's CDR3 is CAISELGTAFHGYTF. The CDR3 coding sequence is TGTGCCATCAGTGAGTTGGGGACGGCATTCCATGGCTACACCTTC.

This clonotype was counted ten times or more. The chain has TRBV29-1 and TRBJ2-5; D gene uncertain. V was cut by 3 bases and J by 5 bases, with 13 bases left in between. CDR1 and CDR2 from the germline V gene are SQVTM and ANQGSEA. The CDR3 length is 13 residues. The CDR3 loop reads CSVDSAVGETQYF. The CDR3 coding sequence is TGCAGCGTTGATTCCGCGGTCGGGGAGACCCAGTACTTC.

This clonotype was seen repeatedly, ten times or more. The CDR3 sequence: CASSTDPGSYNEQFF. CDR3 nucleotide sequence: TGTGCCAGCAGCACGGACCCCGGCTCCTACAATGAGCAGTTCTTC. V is TRBV27 and J is TRBJ2-1; D ambiguous. The CDR3 totals 15 residues. The germline V gene has CDR1 MNHEY and CDR2 SMNVEV (reference sequence). The V end was cut by 6 bases, the J end by 0 bases, with 12 bases between.

In this sample, this clonotype turned up many times. The chain combines TRBV7-8 with TRBJ2-2; no definite D call. The V gene's germline CDR1 is SGHVS and CDR2 FQNEAQ. This CDR3 comprises 14 residues. V was shortened by 5 bases and J by 6 bases, with 13 bases between the two germline ends. CDR3 sequence: CASSPIRVAGELFF. CDR3 in DNA: TGTGCCAGCAGCCCTATACGGGTGGCCGGGGAGCTGTTTTTT. The full variable domain, rest sourced from reference TRBV7-8 and TRBJ2-2, is GAGVSQSPRYKVAKRGQDVALRCDPISGHVSLFWYQQALGQGPEFLTYFQNEAQLDKSGLPSDRFFAERPEGSVSTLKIQRTQQEDSAVYLCASSPIRVAGELFFGEGSRLTVL.

This clonotype has only a few counts. The V call is TRBV20-1, the J call TRBJ1-2; TRBD1 matches at 9 bases. This CDR3 comprises 14 residues. Losses at the gene ends were 3 bases for V and 2 bases for J; bases not matched to a gene: 4. Germline CDR1 is DFQATT and CDR2 is SNEGSKA (reference sequence). Here the CDR3 DNA reads TGCAGTGCTAGTTGGACAGGGGAGAACTATGGCTACACCTTC. Protein product: CSASWTGENYGYTF.

In its sample, this clonotype was seen many times. The rearrangement links TRBV5-1 to TRBJ2-5; 8 nucleotides match TRBD1. This CDR3 is 16 amino acids long. Losses at the gene ends were 0 bases for V and 1 base for J; bases not matched to a gene: 5. Germline CDR1 is SGHRS and CDR2 is YFSETQ. CDR3 bases: TGCGCCAGCAGCTTGGGACAGGGGATAACCCAAGAGACCCAGTACTTC. Translated, it gives CASSLGQGITQETQYF.

This clonotype was counted ten times or more. DNA for the CDR3: TGTGCCACCAGCAGAGACCGGAGAGAGACCCAGTACTTC. Amino acid sequence: CATSRDRRETQYF. This chain connects TRBV15 to TRBJ2-5; the D is unclear. The CDR3 is 13 residues long. Germline V gene lookup returns CDR1 LNHNV and CDR2 YYDKDF (reference sequence). Trimming shortened V by 0 bases and J by 4 bases, and 6 bases separated the two germline ends.